The present entry profiles one TCR beta chain with its context. As yet, its antigen is unknown. The data originate from a study of T cells after yellow fever vaccination. Notes on the study in general: Although the secondary response was weaker, it peaked faster, at day 5 versus 15. Most clones from primary vaccination were detected again post-booster (around 96% CD4, about 88% CD8).

Between the trimmed V and J ends, which lost 5 bases and 5 bases, there was a span of 11 bases. There are 13 residues in the CDR3. CDR1 is KGHSH and CDR2 is LQKENI in the germline V gene. TCR cDNA, made by 5'RACE template switching, carried an added universal primer site and UMIs. TCRdb passed the 5' RACE reads through MiXCR, listing each CDR3 protein once. The sample lists 620,000 or so distinct CDR3 sequences, about 12% occurring once. The TCR sequence derives from a man aged 30 to 39 who received the YFV17D yellow fever vaccine. V gene TRBV18 combines with J gene TRBJ2-3; D is ambiguous. Material: PBMCs, obtained on the day of the yellow fever booster vaccination. This chain's CDR3 is CASSGSVRDTQYF. The CDR3 DNA sequence: TGTGCCAGCTCAGGTTCGGTCAGAGATACGCAGTATTTT.